A selection of T cell receptor beta chains follows, all from one sample in a study of beta chain features in type 1 diabetes. Repertoires were generated with immunoSEQ multiplex PCR, while TCRdb's copy carries only in-frame clones and drops some. The sample comprises 300,000 to 350,000 clones, less than 20% of which are singletons, and approximately 0.041% rests with the top ten. What was sequenced was naive CD4+ T cells from blood. Receptors were obtained from a woman aged 18-30 years in good health. The CDR3 runs from the conserved cysteine through the conserved F or W. The D gene is left open where the match is weak. Size values are once, few and many counts, or a class for expanded clones, and some rows have none.

>TRBJ2-5|.|.|TRBV15
CATSSYQETQYF
>TRBJ2-7|few|TRBD1|TRBV11-2
CASSLVGQGSHEQYF
>TRBJ1-1|.|.|TRBV5-1
CASSLRQSSTEAFF
>TRBJ2-1|.|TRBD2|TRBV9
CASSPQGLAGDSSDEQFF
>TRBJ1-5|.|TRBD1|TRBV4-2
CASSHGTGSQPQHF
>TRBJ1-1|.|TRBD1|TRBV30
CAGNRGETEAFF
>TRBJ1-1|.|.|TRBV30
CAWSRTELEAFF
>TRBJ2-7|few|TRBD1|TRBV4-3
CASSQDTDRGSAISSEQYF
>TRBJ2-7|few|TRBD2|TRBV15
CATSRAGTSGSYEQYF
>TRBJ2-7|.|TRBD1|TRBV7-2
CASSLEGTGTLEQYF
>TRBJ2-5|few|.|TRBV5-4
CASSLTLQRSQETQYF
>TRBJ2-7|.|.|TRBV7-9
CASSYAGLYYEQYF
>TRBJ1-1|.|.|TRBV7-9
CASRGRGGTEAFF
>TRBJ2-7|few|.|TRBV5-1
CASRYGTLTTYEQYF
>TRBJ2-7|.|TRBD1|TRBV11-2
CASNLDGTADYEQYF
>TRBJ2-3|few|.|TRBV18
CASSPRTQSPDTQYF
>TRBJ1-1|.|TRBD1|TRBV4-1
CASSHPDRADTEAFF
>TRBJ1-5|few|.|TRBV10-3
CAISESGGVSSNQPQHF
>TRBJ2-6|.|.|TRBV6-5
CASSAQVSGANVLTF
>TRBJ1-5|few|.|TRBV7-9
CASSLGQLHNQPQHF
>TRBJ2-7|.|TRBD1|TRBV5-4
CASSWTGNYEQYF
>TRBJ2-3|few|TRBD2|TRBV7-9
CASSFGGGPYTQYF
>TRBJ1-1|few|.|TRBV15
CATSPGGQGRYTEAFF
>TRBJ2-3|.|TRBD1|TRBV29-1
CSSGTGKVGDTQYF
>TRBJ2-3|.|TRBD2|TRBV18
CASSPPSGGATDTQYF
>TRBJ1-2|.|TRBD1|TRBV5-4
CASSNGQAKNYGYTF
>TRBJ1-1|.|.|TRBV20-1
CSARGGAKAFF
>TRBJ2-4|.|TRBD2|TRBV5-4
CASSGEREPFWAKNIQYF
>TRBJ2-5|few|.|TRBV30
CAWSPPAVQETQYF
>TRBJ1-1|.|.|TRBV5-1
CASSLLTGKNTEAFF
>TRBJ1-5|.|.|TRBV6-6
CASREIGASNQPQHF
>TRBJ2-5|.|TRBD1|TRBV5-4
CASSFSLRDRPLQETQYF
>TRBJ2-1|once|TRBD2|TRBV5-1
CAGSLAGSPYNEQFF
>TRBJ1-1|few|.|TRBV7-9
CASSGPAGAVNTEAFF
>TRBJ2-5|.|TRBD1|TRBV19
CASRLTGVQETQYF
>TRBJ2-3|few|TRBD2|TRBV4-1
CASSQPRGREEADTQYF
>TRBJ1-2|few|.|TRBV27
CASSLQGRAGYTF
>TRBJ1-5|.|.|TRBV30
CAWKKQGNQPQHF
>TRBJ2-1|few|TRBD2|TRBV5-1
CASSLVASGGGEQFF
>TRBJ2-5|.|TRBD2|TRBV29-1
CSVGLAGPQHQETQYF
>TRBJ2-7|.|TRBD2|TRBV18
CASSTSGSLSYEQYF
>TRBJ1-1|few|TRBD1|TRBV9
CASSGGQGGTEAFF
>TRBJ2-3|.|.|TRBV5-1
CASSLMLAGPGTDTQYF
>TRBJ1-2|once|TRBD1|TRBV9
CASSVTGTGVYGYTF
>TRBJ2-7|few|.|TRBV19
CASSSWEPGGVQYF
>TRBJ1-5|once|TRBD1|TRBV30
CAWSQGAWQPQHF
>TRBJ2-7|.|.|TRBV2
CASSVLGHRSSEQYF
>TRBJ1-2|.|TRBD1|TRBV27
CASSPGQGLANYGYTF
>TRBJ2-7|few|TRBD2|TRBV6-6
CASSRLAGPYEQYF
>TRBJ2-5|.|.|TRBV23-1
CASRFRAQLETQYF
>TRBJ2-7|.|TRBD1|TRBV15
CATSRDRASEQYF
>TRBJ2-1|few|TRBD2|TRBV5-4
CASSNPSGGIGEQFF
>TRBJ2-1|few|.|TRBV4-2
CASSLLGRGHSNNEQFF
>TRBJ2-7|.|.|TRBV5-1
CASSGTQGYEQYF
>TRBJ2-1|.|TRBD2|TRBV4-2
CASSLRAGTYNEQFF
>TRBJ1-6|few|TRBD1|TRBV4-1
CASSTGQGAGNNSPLHF
>TRBJ1-2|few|.|TRBV19
CASSRDYNYGYTF
>TRBJ2-1|.|TRBD2|TRBV19
CASSIRRGGIDEQFF
>TRBJ1-1|few|TRBD1|TRBV19
CASSRQGGMNTEAFF